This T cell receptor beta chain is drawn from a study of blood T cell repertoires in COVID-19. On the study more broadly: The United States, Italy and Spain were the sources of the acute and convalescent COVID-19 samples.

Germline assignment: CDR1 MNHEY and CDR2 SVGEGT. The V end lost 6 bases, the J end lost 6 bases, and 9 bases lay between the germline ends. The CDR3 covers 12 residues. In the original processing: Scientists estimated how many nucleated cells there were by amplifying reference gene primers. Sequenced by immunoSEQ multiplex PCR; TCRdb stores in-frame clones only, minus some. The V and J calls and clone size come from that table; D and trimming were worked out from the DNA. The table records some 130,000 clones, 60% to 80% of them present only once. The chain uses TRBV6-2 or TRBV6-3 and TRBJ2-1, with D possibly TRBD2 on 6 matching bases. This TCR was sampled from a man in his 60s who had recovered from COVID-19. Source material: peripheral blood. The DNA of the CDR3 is TGTGCCAGCAGCCGGGACTTCAATGAGCAGTTCTTC. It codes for CASSRDFNEQFF.